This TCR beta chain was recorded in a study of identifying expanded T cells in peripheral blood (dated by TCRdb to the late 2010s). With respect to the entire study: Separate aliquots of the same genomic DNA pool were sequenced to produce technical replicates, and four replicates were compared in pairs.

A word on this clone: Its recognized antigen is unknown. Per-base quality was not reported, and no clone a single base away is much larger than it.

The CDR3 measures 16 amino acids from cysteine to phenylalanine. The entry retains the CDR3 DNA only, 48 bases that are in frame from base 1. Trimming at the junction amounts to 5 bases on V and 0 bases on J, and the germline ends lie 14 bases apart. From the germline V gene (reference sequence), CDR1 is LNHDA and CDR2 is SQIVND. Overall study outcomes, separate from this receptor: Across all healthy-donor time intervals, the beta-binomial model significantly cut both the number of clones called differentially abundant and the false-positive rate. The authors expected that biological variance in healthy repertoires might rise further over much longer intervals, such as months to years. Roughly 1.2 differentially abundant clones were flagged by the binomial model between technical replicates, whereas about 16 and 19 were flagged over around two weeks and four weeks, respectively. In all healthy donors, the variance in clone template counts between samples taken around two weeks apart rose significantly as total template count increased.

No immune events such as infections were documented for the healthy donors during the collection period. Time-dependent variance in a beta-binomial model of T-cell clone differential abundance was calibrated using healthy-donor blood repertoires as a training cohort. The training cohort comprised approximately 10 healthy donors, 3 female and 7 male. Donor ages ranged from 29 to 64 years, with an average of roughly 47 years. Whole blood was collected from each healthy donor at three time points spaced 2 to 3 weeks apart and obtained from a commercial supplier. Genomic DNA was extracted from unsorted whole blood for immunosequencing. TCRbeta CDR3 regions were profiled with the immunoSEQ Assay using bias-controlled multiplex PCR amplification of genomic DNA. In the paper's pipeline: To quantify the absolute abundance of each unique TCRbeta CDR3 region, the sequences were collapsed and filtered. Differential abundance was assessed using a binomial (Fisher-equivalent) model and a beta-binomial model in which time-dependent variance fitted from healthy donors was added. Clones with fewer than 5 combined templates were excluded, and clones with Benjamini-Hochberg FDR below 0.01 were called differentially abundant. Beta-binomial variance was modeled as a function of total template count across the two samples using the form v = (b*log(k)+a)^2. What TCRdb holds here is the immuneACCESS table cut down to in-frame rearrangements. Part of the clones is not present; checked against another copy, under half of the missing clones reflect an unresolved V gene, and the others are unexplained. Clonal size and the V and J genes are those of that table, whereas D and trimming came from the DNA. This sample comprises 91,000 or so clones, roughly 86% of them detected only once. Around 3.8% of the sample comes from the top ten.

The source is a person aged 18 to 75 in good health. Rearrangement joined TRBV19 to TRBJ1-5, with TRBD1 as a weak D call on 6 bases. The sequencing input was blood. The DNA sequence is TGTGCCAGTAGTCCCCCCCACAGGGCTAGCAATCAGCCCCAGCATTTT. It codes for CASSPPHRASNQPQHF.